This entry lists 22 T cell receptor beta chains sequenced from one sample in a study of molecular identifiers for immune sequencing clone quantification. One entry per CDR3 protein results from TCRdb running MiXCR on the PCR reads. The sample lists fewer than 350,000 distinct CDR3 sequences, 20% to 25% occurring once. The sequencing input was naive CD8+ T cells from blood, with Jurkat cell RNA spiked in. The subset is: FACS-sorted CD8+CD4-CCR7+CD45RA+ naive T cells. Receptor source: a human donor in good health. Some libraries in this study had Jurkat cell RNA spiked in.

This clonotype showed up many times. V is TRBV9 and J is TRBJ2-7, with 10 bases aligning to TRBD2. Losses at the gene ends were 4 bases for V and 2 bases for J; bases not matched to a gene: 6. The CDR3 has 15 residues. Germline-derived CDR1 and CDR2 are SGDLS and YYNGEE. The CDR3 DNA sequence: TGTGCCAGCAGCCCTGGGAGCGGGAGGGCCTACGAGCAGTACTTC. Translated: CASSPGSGRAYEQYF.

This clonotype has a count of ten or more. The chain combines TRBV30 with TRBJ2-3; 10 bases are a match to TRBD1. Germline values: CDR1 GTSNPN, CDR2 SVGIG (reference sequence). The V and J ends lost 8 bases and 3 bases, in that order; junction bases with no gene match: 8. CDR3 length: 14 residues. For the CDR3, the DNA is TGTGCCGTACCGGGACAGGGGATGACAGATACGCAGTATTTT. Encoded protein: CAVPGQGMTDTQYF.

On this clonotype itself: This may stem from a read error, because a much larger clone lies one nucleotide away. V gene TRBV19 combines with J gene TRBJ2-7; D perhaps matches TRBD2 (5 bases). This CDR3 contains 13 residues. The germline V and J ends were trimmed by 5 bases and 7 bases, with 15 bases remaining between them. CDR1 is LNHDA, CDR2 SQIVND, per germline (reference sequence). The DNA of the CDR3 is TGTGCCAGTAGTTCAAGGACTCGGGATGAGCAGTACTTC. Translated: CASSSRTRDEQYF.

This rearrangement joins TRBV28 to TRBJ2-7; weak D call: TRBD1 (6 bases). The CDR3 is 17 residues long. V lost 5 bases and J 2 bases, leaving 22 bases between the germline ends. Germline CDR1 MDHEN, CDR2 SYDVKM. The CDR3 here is CASSPEWGRGGTYEQYF. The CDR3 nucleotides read TGTGCCAGCAGTCCCGAATGGGGGCGCGGCGGAACCTACGAGCAGTACTTC.

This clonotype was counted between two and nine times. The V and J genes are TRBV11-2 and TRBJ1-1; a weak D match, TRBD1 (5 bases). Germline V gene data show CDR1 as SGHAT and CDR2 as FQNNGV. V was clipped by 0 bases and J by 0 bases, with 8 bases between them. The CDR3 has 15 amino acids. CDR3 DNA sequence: TGTGCCAGCAGCTTAGATTTGGGGGTGAACACTGAAGCTTTCTTT. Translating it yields CASSLDLGVNTEAFF.

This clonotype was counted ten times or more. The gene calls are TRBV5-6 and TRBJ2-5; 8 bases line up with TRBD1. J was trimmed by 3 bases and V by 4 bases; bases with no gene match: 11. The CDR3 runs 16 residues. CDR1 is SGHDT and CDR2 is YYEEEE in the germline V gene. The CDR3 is CASSHKATGVEETQYF. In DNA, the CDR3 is TGTGCCAGCAGCCATAAAGCGACAGGGGTAGAAGAGACCCAGTACTTC.

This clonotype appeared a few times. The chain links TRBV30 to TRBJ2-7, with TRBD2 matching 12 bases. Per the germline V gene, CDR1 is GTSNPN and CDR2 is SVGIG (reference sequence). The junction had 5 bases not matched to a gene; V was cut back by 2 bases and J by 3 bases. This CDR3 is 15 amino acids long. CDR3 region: CAWSTGLAGNYEQYF. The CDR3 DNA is TGTGCCTGGAGTACAGGACTAGCGGGGAACTACGAGCAGTACTTC.

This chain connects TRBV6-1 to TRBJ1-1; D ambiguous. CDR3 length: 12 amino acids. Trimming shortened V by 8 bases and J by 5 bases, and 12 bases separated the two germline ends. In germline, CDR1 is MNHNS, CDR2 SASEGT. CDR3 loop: CASCAGVTEAFF. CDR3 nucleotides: TGTGCCAGCTGTGCCGGGGTAACTGAAGCTTTCTTT.

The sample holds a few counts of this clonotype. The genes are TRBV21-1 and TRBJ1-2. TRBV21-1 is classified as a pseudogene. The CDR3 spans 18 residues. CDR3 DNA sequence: TGTGCCAGCAGCAAAGGAAGGACGGCAGCTAACTATGGCTACTCCTACACCTTC. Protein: CASSKGRTAANYGYSYTF.

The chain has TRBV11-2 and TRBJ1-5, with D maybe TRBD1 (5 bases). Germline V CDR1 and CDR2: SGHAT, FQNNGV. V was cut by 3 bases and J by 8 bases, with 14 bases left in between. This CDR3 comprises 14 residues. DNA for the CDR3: TGTGCCAGCAGCTTGGGGGTCGGGACGGAGCCCCAGCATTTT. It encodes CASSLGVGTEPQHF. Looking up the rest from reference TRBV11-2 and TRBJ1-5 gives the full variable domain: EAGVAQSPRYKIIEKRQSVAFWCNPISGHATLYWYQQILGQGPKLLIQFQNNGVVDDSQLPKDRFSAERLKGVDSTLKIQPAKLEDSAVYLCASSLGVGTEPQHFGDGTRLSIL.

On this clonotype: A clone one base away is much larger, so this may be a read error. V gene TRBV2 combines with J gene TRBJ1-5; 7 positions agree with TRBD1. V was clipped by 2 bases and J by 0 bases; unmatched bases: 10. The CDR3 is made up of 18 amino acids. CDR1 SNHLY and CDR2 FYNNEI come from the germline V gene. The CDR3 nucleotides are TGTGCCAGCAGTGAAAGGGACAGCGGGTTTTATAGCAATCAGCCCCAGCATTTT. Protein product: CASSERDSGFYSNQPQHF.

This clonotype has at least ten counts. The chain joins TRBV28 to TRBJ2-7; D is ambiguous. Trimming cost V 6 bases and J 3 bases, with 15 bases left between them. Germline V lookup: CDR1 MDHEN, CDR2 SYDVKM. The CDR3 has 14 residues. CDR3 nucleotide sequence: TGTGCCAGCAGCCCCGACCTAGTTGGCTACGAGCAGTACTTC. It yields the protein CASSPDLVGYEQYF.

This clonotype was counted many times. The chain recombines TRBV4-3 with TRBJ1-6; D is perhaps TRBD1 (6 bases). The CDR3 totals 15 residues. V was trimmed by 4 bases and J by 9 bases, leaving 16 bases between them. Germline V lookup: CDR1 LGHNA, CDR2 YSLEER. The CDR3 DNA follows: TGCGCCAGCAGCCCTGTGTCCGGGGGCGCTTCACCCCTCCACTTT. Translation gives CASSPVSGGASPLHF.

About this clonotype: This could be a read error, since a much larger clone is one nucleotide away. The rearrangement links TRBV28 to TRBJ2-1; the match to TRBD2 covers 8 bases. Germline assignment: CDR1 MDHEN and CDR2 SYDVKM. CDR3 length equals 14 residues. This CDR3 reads CAGSFSGIYNEQFF. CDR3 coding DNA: TGTGCCGGCAGTTTTAGCGGGATCTACAATGAGCAGTTCTTC.

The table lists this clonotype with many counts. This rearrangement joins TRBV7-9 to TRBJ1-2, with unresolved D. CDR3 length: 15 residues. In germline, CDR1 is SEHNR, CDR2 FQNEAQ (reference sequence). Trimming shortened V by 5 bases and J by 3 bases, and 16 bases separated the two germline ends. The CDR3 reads CASSPPSSRHYGYTF. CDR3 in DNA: TGTGCCAGCAGCCCACCCTCGAGCCGACACTATGGCTACACCTTC.

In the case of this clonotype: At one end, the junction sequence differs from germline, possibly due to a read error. CDR3 sequence: CVSSPGGVGYTEAFF. As DNA, the CDR3 is TGTGTCAGTAGCCCCGGGGGGGTCGGTTATACTGAAGCTTTCTTT. This chain connects TRBV19 to TRBJ1-1; D may be TRBD1 (5 bases). The CDR3 runs to 15 residues. Germline V gene data show CDR1 as LNHDA and CDR2 as SQIVND (reference sequence).

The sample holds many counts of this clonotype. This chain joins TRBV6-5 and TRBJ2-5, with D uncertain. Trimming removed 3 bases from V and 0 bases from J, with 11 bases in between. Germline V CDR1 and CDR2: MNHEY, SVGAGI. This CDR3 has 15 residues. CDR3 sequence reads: CASSYLHGYQETQYF. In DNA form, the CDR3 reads TGTGCCAGCAGTTATCTGCATGGGTACCAAGAGACCCAGTACTTC.

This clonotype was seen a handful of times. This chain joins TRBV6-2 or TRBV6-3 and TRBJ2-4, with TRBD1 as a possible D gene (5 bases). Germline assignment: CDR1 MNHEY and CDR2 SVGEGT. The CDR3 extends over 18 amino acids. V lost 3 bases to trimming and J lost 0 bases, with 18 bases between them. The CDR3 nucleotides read TGTGCCAGCAGTTATTTGGACACCAAGTTTCTAGCCAAAAACATTCAGTACTTC. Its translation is CASSYLDTKFLAKNIQYF.

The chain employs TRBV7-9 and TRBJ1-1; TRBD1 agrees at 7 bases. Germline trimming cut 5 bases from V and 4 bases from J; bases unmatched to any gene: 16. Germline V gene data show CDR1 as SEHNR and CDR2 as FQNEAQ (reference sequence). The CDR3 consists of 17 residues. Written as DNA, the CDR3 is TGTGCCAGCAGCCACACGGACAGGACTCGATTGAGCACTGAAGCTTTCTTT. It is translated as CASSHTDRTRLSTEAFF. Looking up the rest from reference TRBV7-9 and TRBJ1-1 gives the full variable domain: DTGVSQNPRHKITKRGQNVTFRCDPISEHNRLYWYRQTLGQGPEFLTYFQNEAQLEKSRLLSDRFSAERPKGSFSTLEIQRTEQGDSAMYLCASSHTDRTRLSTEAFFGQGTRLTVV.

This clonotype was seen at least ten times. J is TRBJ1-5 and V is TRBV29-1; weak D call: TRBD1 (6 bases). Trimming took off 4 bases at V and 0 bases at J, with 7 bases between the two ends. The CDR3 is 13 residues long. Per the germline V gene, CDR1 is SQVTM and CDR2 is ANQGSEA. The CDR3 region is CSVGDNSNQPQHF. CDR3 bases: TGCAGCGTTGGGGACAATAGCAATCAGCCCCAGCATTTT.

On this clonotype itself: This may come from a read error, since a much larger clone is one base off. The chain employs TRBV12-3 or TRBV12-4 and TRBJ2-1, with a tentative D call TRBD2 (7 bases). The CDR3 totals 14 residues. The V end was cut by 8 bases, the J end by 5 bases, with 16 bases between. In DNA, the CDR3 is TGTGCCAGCGCCACCGGGGGGCGCGACAATGAGCAGTTCTTC. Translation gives CASATGGRDNEQFF.

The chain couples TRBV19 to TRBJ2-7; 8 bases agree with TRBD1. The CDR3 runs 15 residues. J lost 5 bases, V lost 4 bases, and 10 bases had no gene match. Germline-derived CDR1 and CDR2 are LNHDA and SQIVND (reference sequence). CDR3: CASSTPGQGINEQYF. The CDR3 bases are TGTGCCAGTAGTACACCCGGACAGGGTATCAACGAGCAGTACTTC. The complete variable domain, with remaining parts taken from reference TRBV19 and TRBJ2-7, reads DGGITQSPKYLFRKEGQNVTLSCEQNLNHDAMYWYRQDPGQGLRLIYYSQIVNDFQKGDIAEGYSVSREKKESFPLTVTSAQKNPTAFYLCASSTPGQGINEQYFGPGTRLTVT.